A selection of T cell receptor beta chains follows, all from one sample in a study of cytomegalovirus exposure and HLA in healthy donors. Data came from immunoSEQ multiplex PCR; TCRdb stores just in-frame clones and leaves some out. The table has roughly 110,000 clones, around four fifths seen once. What was sequenced was PBMCs. The receptor source for this set is a man aged 45-65 years in good health and CMV-seronegative. Both conserved end residues are part of each CDR3. The order of the fields is J gene, V gene, D gene, clone size, CDR3 DNA, CDR3 protein. A D gene is named only where the DNA matches it firmly. Size tells how often a clone was seen (once, few, many) or the class of an expanded clone, and some rows leave it out.

J: TRBJ2-2; V: TRBV2; D: NA; size: NA; DNA: TGTGCCAGCTTGCTAGAGGTCTCCGGGGAGCTGTTTTTT; CDR3: CASLLEVSGELFF
J: TRBJ2-2; V: TRBV10-3; D: TRBD2; size: NA; DNA: TGTGCCATCAGTGAGAGCGGGGGGTCTGACACCGGGGAGCTGTTTTTT; CDR3: CAISESGGSDTGELFF
J: TRBJ2-3; V: TRBV6-1; D: TRBD2; size: NA; DNA: TGTGCCAGCAGTGGGACTAGCGCGACCACAGATACGCAGTATTTT; CDR3: CASSGTSATTDTQYF
J: TRBJ2-2; V: TRBV11-2; D: NA; size: NA; DNA: TGTGCCAGCAGCTTAAAGGGGGGGGGATTGGGCACCGGGGAGCTGTTTTTT; CDR3: CASSLKGGGLGTGELFF
J: TRBJ1-4; V: TRBV5-1; D: NA; size: NA; DNA: TGCGCCAGCAGCTGGTACAGGGAAGATGAAAAACTGTTTTTT; CDR3: CASSWYREDEKLFF
J: TRBJ1-2; V: TRBV7-9; D: TRBD1; size: NA; DNA: TGTTCCAGCAGCTGGGGACAGGGTAGGGGCTATGGCTACACCTTC; CDR3: CSSSWGQGRGYGYTF
J: TRBJ1-5; V: TRBV15; D: NA; size: NA; DNA: TGTGCCACCAGCACCGACCCGGGGGGCACCTCCCCAGGCAAGGTGCATTTT; CDR3: CATSTDPGGTSPGKVHF
J: TRBJ2-5; V: TRBV19; D: TRBD2; size: NA; DNA: TGTGCCAGTATAGGGACTAGCGGGGGTCGCGGTGACCAGTACTTC; CDR3: CASIGTSGGRGDQYF
J: TRBJ1-1; V: TRBV10-1; D: NA; size: NA; DNA: TGCGCCAGCAGTGAAACTTGGAACACTGAAGCTTTCTTT; CDR3: CASSETWNTEAFF
J: TRBJ2-1; V: TRBV7-6; D: TRBD2; size: NA; DNA: TGTGCCAGCAGCTTAAGGTTCGCGCGGGGGGGCTCAAACAATGAGCAGTTCTTC; CDR3: CASSLRFARGGSNNEQFF
J: TRBJ2-5; V: TRBV19; D: NA; size: few; DNA: TGTGCCAGTAGTATAGGCAGGGATGAGACCCAGTACTTC; CDR3: CASSIGRDETQYF
J: TRBJ1-6; V: TRBV11-2; D: NA; size: NA; DNA: TGTGCCAGCAGCTTAGGCACAAATTCACCCCTCCACTTT; CDR3: CASSLGTNSPLHF
J: TRBJ2-1; V: TRBV5-4; D: TRBD2; size: NA; DNA: TGTGCCAGCAGCCTGGACCCGGGAGGGATTGGCAATGAGCAGTTCTTC; CDR3: CASSLDPGGIGNEQFF
J: TRBJ1-1; V: TRBV5-1; D: NA; size: NA; DNA: TGCGCCAGCAGCCTTACCCCGGGACAATCCACTGAAGCTTTCTTT; CDR3: CASSLTPGQSTEAFF
J: TRBJ1-1; V: TRBV7-9; D: NA; size: NA; DNA: TGTGCCAGCAGCTTAGCAAGAGGTAAGACTGAAGCTTTCTTT; CDR3: CASSLARGKTEAFF
J: TRBJ2-1; V: TRBV4-3; D: NA; size: NA; DNA: TGCGCCAGCAGCCAAGATGGGCGGGGAGGCAATGAGCAGTTCTTC; CDR3: CASSQDGRGGNEQFF
J: TRBJ2-2; V: TRBV10-1; D: NA; size: NA; DNA: TGCGCCAGCAGCAGCCCCAACACTGGCGGCGGGGAGCTGTTTTTT; CDR3: CASSSPNTGGGELFF
J: TRBJ2-2; V: TRBV19; D: NA; size: NA; DNA: TGTGCCAGTCTCTACAGGGTGGCCGGGGAGCTGTTTTTT; CDR3: CASLYRVAGELFF
J: TRBJ1-2; V: TRBV7-9; D: NA; size: NA; DNA: TGTGCCAGCAGCTTAGGAGGCCAGAGCGGCTATGGCTACACCTTC; CDR3: CASSLGGQSGYGYTF
J: TRBJ1-1; V: TRBV9; D: NA; size: once; DNA: TGTGCCAGCAGCCCCGACACGAACACTGAAGCTTTCTTT; CDR3: CASSPDTNTEAFF
J: TRBJ1-1; V: TRBV6-4; D: NA; size: NA; DNA: TGTGCCAGCAGGGCGGGGCAGGCTAACACTGAAGCTTTCTTT; CDR3: CASRAGQANTEAFF
J: TRBJ1-5; V: TRBV6-1; D: NA; size: few; DNA: TGTGCCAGCAGTGAAGCTCGGCCCCAGCATTTT; CDR3: CASSEARPQHF
J: TRBJ2-3; V: TRBV5-6; D: NA; size: few; DNA: TGTGCCAGCAGCGCTTTGGCAGGGAGCACAGATACGCAGTATTTT; CDR3: CASSALAGSTDTQYF
J: TRBJ2-1; V: TRBV10-3; D: TRBD1; size: NA; DNA: TGTGCCATCGGCCCCGGGACAGGGACCGACAATGAGCAGTTCTTC; CDR3: CAIGPGTGTDNEQFF
J: TRBJ2-5; V: TRBV4-1; D: NA; size: few; DNA: TGCGCCAGCAGCCAAGTTCGGGGAGAGACCCAGTACTTC; CDR3: CASSQVRGETQYF
J: TRBJ1-5; V: TRBV27; D: TRBD1; size: NA; DNA: TGTGCCAGCAGTTCCGACAGGGGAGAATCTCAGCCCCAGCATTTT; CDR3: CASSSDRGESQPQHF
J: TRBJ2-5; V: TRBV6-4; D: TRBD2; size: NA; DNA: TGTGCCAGCAGTGAAAATAGCGGGGCTCGGGAGACCCAGTACTTC; CDR3: CASSENSGARETQYF
J: TRBJ1-1; V: TRBV9; D: NA; size: NA; DNA: TGTGCCAGCAGCGTAGGAGGGTTCAGCACTGAAGCTTTCTTT; CDR3: CASSVGGFSTEAFF
J: TRBJ2-7; V: TRBV6-1; D: NA; size: NA; DNA: TGTGCCAGCGCCCTGGGAGGTTTAGGCGAGCAGTACTTC; CDR3: CASALGGLGEQYF
J: TRBJ2-2; V: TRBV4-1; D: NA; size: NA; DNA: TGCGCCAGCAGCCAATCTATAGGGGGTATACCAAGAGGGGAGCTGTTTTTT; CDR3: CASSQSIGGIPRGELFF
J: TRBJ2-2; V: TRBV5-4; D: NA; size: NA; DNA: TGTGCCAGCAGCGATGCGAGGGCGAACACCGGGGAGCTGTTTTTT; CDR3: CASSDARANTGELFF
J: TRBJ1-2; V: TRBV10-3; D: TRBD1; size: NA; DNA: TGTGCCACGACTCGGGACAGAAACTATGGCTACACCTTC; CDR3: CATTRDRNYGYTF
J: TRBJ2-3; V: TRBV6-5; D: TRBD2; size: NA; DNA: TGTGCCAGCACTAGAGCGGGGGGCTTAGATACGCAGTATTTT; CDR3: CASTRAGGLDTQYF
J: TRBJ1-1; V: TRBV6-6; D: TRBD1; size: few; DNA: TGTGCCAGCAATACGGGACAGGTTCTTGCTGAAGCTTTCTTT; CDR3: CASNTGQVLAEAFF
J: TRBJ2-3; V: TRBV4-1; D: TRBD1; size: NA; DNA: TGCGCCAGCAGCGAAACCAGTACAGGGGGCTGGGCAGATACGCAGTATTTT; CDR3: CASSETSTGGWADTQYF
J: TRBJ1-1; V: TRBV19; D: NA; size: NA; DNA: TGTGCCAGTAGTATAGATCTGGCAGGGATCGGAGCAACTGAAGCTTTCTTT; CDR3: CASSIDLAGIGATEAFF
J: TRBJ1-1; V: TRBV14; D: NA; size: NA; DNA: TGTGCCAGCAGCCTGCACGAGGGAGGAACTGAAGCTTTCTTT; CDR3: CASSLHEGGTEAFF